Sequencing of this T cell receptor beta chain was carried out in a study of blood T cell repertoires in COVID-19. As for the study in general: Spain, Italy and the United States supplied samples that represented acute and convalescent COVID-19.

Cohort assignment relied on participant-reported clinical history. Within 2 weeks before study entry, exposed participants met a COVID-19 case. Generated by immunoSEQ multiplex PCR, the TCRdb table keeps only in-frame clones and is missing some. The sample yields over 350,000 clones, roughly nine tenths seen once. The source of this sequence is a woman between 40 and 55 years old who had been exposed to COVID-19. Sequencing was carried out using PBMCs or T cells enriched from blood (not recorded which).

In nucleotides, the CDR3 is TGCGCCAGCAGCTTTCTAGCGGGAGGTGATGAGCAGTTCTTC. This gives the protein CASSFLAGGDEQFF. The chain links TRBV5-1 to TRBJ2-1; 11 bases agree with TRBD2. After removal of 2 bases from V and 8 bases from J, the junction contained 3 bases not matched to a gene. CDR1 is SGHRS, CDR2 YFSETQ, per germline. This CDR3 has 14 residues.